A selection of T cell receptor beta chains follows, all from one sample in a study of cytomegalovirus exposure and HLA in healthy donors. The table came from immunoSEQ multiplex PCR; TCRdb's copy has only in-frame clones and leaves some out. The sample includes about 160,000 clones, roughly 85% of them seen just once. The sequenced sample consisted of PBMCs. Source of these receptors: a young man in good health and CMV-seropositive. The CDR3 runs from the conserved cysteine through the conserved F or W. The D gene is left open where the match is weak. The size entry is marked missing in some rows and otherwise reads once, few, many or a size class.

cdr3_aa cdr3_nt v_call clone_size j_call d_call
CASSQDGWRGSRSTDTQYF TGCGCCAGCAGCCAAGATGGGTGGCGGGGGTCCAGGAGCACAGATACGCAGTATTTT TRBV4-3 . TRBJ2-3 TRBD2
CASMAPLGGTEAFF TGTGCCAGTATGGCCCCCCTGGGAGGGACTGAAGCTTTCTTT TRBV19 . TRBJ1-1 .
CASSEQGNPPLHF TGTGCCAGTAGTGAGCAGGGTAACCCACCCCTCCACTTT TRBV19 . TRBJ1-6 .
CASSTLAGVNNEQFF TGTGCCAGTAGTACGCTAGCGGGGGTCAACAATGAGCAGTTCTTC TRBV19 . TRBJ2-1 TRBD2
CARSHGPGHSNYGYTF TGTGCCAGAAGCCACGGCCCGGGACACTCTAACTATGGCTACACCTTC TRBV5-3 . TRBJ1-2 .
CASSYSGGGGGDTQYF TGTGCCAGCAGTTACTCAGGAGGGGGGGGTGGAGATACGCAGTATTTT TRBV6-5 . TRBJ2-3 .
CASSLGPGPSNTEAFF TGCGCCAGCAGCTTGGGGCCAGGGCCCTCGAACACTGAAGCTTTCTTT TRBV5-1 once TRBJ1-1 .
CASSGPTGRANGLTF TGTGCCAGCAGCGGCCCGACAGGGCGGGCCAACGGCCTGACTTTC TRBV5-4 . TRBJ2-6 TRBD1
CASSLGGWTGGADTQYF TGCGCCAGCAGCTTGGGGGGGTGGACAGGGGGCGCAGATACGCAGTATTTT TRBV5-1 . TRBJ2-3 TRBD1
CASSYRTENEKLFF TGTGCCAGCAGTTACCGGACAGAAAATGAAAAACTGTTTTTT TRBV6-6 . TRBJ1-4 .
CAWAPGGRGGRNEQFF TGTGCCTGGGCCCCGGGTGGGCGGGGGGGGCGTAATGAGCAGTTCTTC TRBV30 . TRBJ2-1 TRBD2
CASSSKTGATEAFF TGTGCCAGCAGCTCGAAAACAGGGGCCACTGAAGCTTTCTTT TRBV11-3 few TRBJ1-1 TRBD1
CASSLDRGPPETQYF TGTGCCAGCAGCTTAGACAGGGGGCCCCCAGAGACCCAGTACTTC TRBV11-2 . TRBJ2-5 TRBD1
CAISVGDTNNSPLHF TGTGCCATCAGTGTGGGGGACACCAATAATTCACCCCTCCACTTT TRBV10-3 . TRBJ1-6 .
CASSNTGNTGELFF TGTGCCAGCAGCAACACAGGGAACACCGGGGAGCTGTTTTTT TRBV6-5 . TRBJ2-2 .
CASSPPRGQGNYGYTF TGTGCCAGCTCACCACCCCGGGGACAGGGGAACTATGGCTACACCTTC TRBV18 . TRBJ1-2 TRBD1
CASSYLPPGEKLFF TGTGCCAGCAGTTACTTACCCCCGGGTGAAAAACTGTTTTTT TRBV6-6 few TRBJ1-4 .
CASSQEGPSGGGSETQYF TGCGCCAGCAGCCAAGAAGGCCCCTCCGGGGGGGGGTCGGAGACCCAGTACTTC TRBV4-1 . TRBJ2-5 TRBD2
CASSVNRAPSRDRFYEQYF TGTGCCAGCAGCGTTAATCGCGCCCCGTCACGGGACAGATTCTACGAGCAGTACTTC TRBV9 . TRBJ2-7 TRBD1
CASSLGDRVNTEAFF TGTGCCAGCAGCTTGGGGGACAGGGTGAACACTGAAGCTTTCTTT TRBV5-4 . TRBJ1-1 TRBD1
CAISEGQGRGTNEKLFF TGTGCCATCAGTGAGGGTCAAGGGAGGGGAACTAATGAAAAACTGTTTTTT TRBV10-3 once TRBJ1-4 .
CASSNGVQGQRGEKLFF TGTGCCAGCAGCAACGGGGTGCAGGGACAGCGAGGGGAAAAACTGTTTTTT TRBV21-1 . TRBJ1-4 .
CASSLQGWGTDTQYF TGTGCCAGCAGCTTACAGGGTTGGGGCACAGATACGCAGTATTTT TRBV9 . TRBJ2-3 .
CASSRGPYEQFF TGCGCCAGCAGCCGGGGGCCCTATGAGCAGTTCTTC TRBV4-1 . TRBJ2-1 .